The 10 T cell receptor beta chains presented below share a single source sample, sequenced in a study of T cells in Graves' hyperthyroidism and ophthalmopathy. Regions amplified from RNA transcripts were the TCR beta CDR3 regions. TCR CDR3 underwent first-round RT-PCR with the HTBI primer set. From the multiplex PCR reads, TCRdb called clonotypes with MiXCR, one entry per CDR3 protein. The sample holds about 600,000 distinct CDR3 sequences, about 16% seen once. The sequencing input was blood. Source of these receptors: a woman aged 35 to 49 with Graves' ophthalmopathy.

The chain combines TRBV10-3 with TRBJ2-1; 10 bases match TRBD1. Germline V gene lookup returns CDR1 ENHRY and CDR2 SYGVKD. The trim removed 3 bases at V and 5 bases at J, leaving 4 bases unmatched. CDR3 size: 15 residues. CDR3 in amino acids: CAISDGQGGNNEQFF. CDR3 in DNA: TGTGCCATCAGTGACGGACAGGGGGGGAACAATGAGCAGTTCTTC.

The CDR3 bases are TGTGCCAGCAGCCAACAAAAAGGGACTAGAAGACTCAATGAGCAGTTCTTC. It is translated as CASSQQKGTRRLNEQFF. The chain uses TRBV3-1 and TRBJ2-1; 8 nucleotides line up with TRBD2. Germline V gene data show CDR1 as LGHDT and CDR2 as YNNKEL (reference sequence). The CDR3 sequence is 17 residues long. V trimming: 2 bases; J trimming: 6 bases; junction bases outside the gene matches: 12.

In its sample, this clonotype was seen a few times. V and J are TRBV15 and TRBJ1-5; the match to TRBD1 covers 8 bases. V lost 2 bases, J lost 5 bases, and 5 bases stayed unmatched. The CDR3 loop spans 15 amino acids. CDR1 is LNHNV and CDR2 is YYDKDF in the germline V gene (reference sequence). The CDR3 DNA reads TGTGCCACCAGCAGAAAACAGGGGGGATATCAGCCCCAGCATTTT. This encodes CATSRKQGGYQPQHF.

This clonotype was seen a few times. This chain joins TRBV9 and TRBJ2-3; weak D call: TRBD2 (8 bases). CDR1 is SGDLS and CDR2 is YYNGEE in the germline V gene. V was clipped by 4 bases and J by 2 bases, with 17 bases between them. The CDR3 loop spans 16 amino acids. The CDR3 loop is CASSPGGGGSTDTQYF. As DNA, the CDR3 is TGTGCCAGCAGCCCGGGAGGGGGCGGTTCCACAGATACGCAGTATTTT. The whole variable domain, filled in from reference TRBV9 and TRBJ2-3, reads DSGVTQTPKHLITATGQRVTLRCSPRSGDLSVYWYQQSLDQGLQFLIQYYNGEERAKGNILERFSAQQFPDLHSELNLSSLELGDSALYFCASSPGGGGSTDTQYFGPGTRLTVL.

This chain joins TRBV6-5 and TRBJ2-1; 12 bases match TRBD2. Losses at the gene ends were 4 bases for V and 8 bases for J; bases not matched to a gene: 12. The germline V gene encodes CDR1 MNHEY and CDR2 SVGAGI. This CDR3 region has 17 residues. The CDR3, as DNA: TGTGCCAGCAGTTCCTCCCGACTAGCGGGAGTGATCGATGAGCAGTTCTTC. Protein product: CASSSSRLAGVIDEQFF.

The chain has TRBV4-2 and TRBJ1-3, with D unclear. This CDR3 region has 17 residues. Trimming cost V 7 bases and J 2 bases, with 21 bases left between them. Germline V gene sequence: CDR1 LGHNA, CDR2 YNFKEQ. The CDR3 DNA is TGTGCCAGCACGAATTCTCCGGCCCTCGGTACTGGAAACACCATATATTTT. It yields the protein CASTNSPALGTGNTIYF.

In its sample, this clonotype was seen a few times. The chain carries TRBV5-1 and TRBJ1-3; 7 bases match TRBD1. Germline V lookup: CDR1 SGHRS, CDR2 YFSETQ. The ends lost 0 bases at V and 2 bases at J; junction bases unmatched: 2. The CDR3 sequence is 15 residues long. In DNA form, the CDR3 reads TGCGCCAGCAGCTTGGACAGGGGACCTGGAAACACCATATATTTT. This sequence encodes CASSLDRGPGNTIYF.

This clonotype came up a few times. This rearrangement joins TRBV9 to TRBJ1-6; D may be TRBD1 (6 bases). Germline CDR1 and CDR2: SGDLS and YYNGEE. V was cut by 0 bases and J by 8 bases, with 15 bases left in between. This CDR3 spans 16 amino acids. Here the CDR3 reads CASSVEGGPEYSPLHF. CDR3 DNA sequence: TGTGCCAGCAGCGTAGAGGGGGGACCGGAATATTCACCCCTCCACTTT.

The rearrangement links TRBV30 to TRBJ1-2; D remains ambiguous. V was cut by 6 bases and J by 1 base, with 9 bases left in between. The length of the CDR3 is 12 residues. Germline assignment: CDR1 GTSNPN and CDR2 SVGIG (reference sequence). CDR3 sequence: CACFSGNYGYTF. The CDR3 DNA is TGTGCCTGCTTCAGTGGTAACTATGGCTACACCTTC.

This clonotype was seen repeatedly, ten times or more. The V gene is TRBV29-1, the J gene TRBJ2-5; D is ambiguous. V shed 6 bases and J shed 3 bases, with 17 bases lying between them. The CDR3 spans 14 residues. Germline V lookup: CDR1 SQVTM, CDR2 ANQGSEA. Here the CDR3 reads CSVDLGGLKETQYF. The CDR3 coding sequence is TGCAGCGTCGACCTCGGCGGTCTGAAAGAGACCCAGTACTTC. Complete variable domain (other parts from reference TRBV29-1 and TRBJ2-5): SAVISQKPSRDICQRGTSLTIQCQVDSQVTMMFWYRQQPGQSLTLIATANQGSEATYESGFVIDKFPISRPNLTFSTLTVSNMSPEDSSIYLCSVDLGGLKETQYFGPGTRLLVL.